The clone carrying this T cell receptor beta chain was found a few times. The target antigen is unknown. The CDR3 runs to 15 residues. Germline V CDR1 and CDR2: SGHRS, YFSETQ. V trimming: 1 base; J trimming: 1 base; junction bases outside the gene matches: 1. Via MiXCR, TCRdb re-called the 5' RACE reads, giving one row per CDR3 protein. The repertoire holds around 230,000 distinct CDR3 sequences, with approximately 9% as singletons. The data belong to a study of identical twins. The study, taken as a whole, reports: Out-of-frame alpha sequences common to twins exhibited an excess of low generation probability. Researchers reported weaker excess twin sharing in beta out-of-frame sequences. These conclusions were based on statistical analysis (cross-sectional, not following the same donors). It was out-of-frame TCR alpha sharing in monozygotic twins that models underestimated.

This rearrangement joins TRBV5-1 to TRBJ2-3; 9 nucleotides agree with TRBD2. The TCR originated in a woman between 18 and 29 years old in good health. Sequenced input: memory (CD45RO+) T cells sorted from blood. CDR3 sequence: CASSLPSGGTDTQYF. In DNA, the CDR3 is TGCGCCAGCAGCTTGCCTAGCGGGGGCACAGATACGCAGTATTTT.